The entry below describes one T cell receptor (beta chain). Its antigen is as yet unknown. The CDR3 length is 14 residues. Germline V gene lookup returns CDR1 SGHNT and CDR2 YYREEE (reference sequence). The V end lost 3 bases, the J end lost 5 bases, and 14 bases lay between the germline ends. The entry originates in a study of T cell responses to AZD1222 COVID-19 vaccine. Assay used: immunoSEQ multiplex PCR; TCRdb lists only in-frame clones, some missing. This table holds some 160,000 clones, about nine tenths found once. Whole-study results and caveats: With dominance at 160-218 and 743-854, vaccine-associated CD4 TCRs spanned spike. Samples come after the peak T cell response, not at day 14. The number of AZD1222 recipients seropositive at baseline was only five or six. Donors, mostly white British, included more females; clonal diversity was possibly underestimated.

The sequenced sample was peripheral blood, obtained 28 days after the second AZD1222 dose. This chain connects TRBV5-4 to TRBJ1-2, with D possibly TRBD1 on 6 matching bases. The TCR originated in an adult who received the AZD1222 COVID-19 vaccine. CDR3 sequence: CASSYREGGYGYTF. The CDR3 nucleotides are TGTGCCAGCAGCTATAGGGAAGGGGGTTATGGCTACACCTTC.